This T cell receptor beta chain is drawn from a study of beta chain features in type 1 diabetes. Across the study: Patients looked much like healthy donors when it came to age, gender and cell yields. General study findings and limits: Shorter TCRB CDR3s, moderately but significantly so, marked every one of the four CD4+ subsets in Type 1 diabetes patients. VDJ junctions sequenced from type 1 diabetes patients showed fewer insertions and more deletions. Cells carrying high TCR expression could end up over-represented when cDNA is sequenced.

The whole isolated RNA underwent reverse transcription, so sequencing captured expressed TCRB transcripts. The protocol was immunoSEQ multiplex PCR, while the TCRdb copy is restricted to in-frame clones and leaves out a portion. The sample includes fewer than 900,000 clones, about a sixth of them seen just once. A word on this clone: Antigen: not known.

CDR3 length: 14 amino acids. CDR1 and CDR2 from the germline V gene are MGHRA and YSYEKL. Trimming left V 1 base short and J 0 bases short, with 7 bases between. This TCR was recovered from a woman aged 18-35 years in good health. Sequenced: naive CD4+ T cells from blood. The chain couples TRBV4-1 to TRBJ2-7, with D unresolved. This CDR3 is CASSQATSSYEQYF. The DNA of the CDR3 is TGCGCCAGCAGCCAAGCGACCAGCTCCTACGAGCAGTACTTC.